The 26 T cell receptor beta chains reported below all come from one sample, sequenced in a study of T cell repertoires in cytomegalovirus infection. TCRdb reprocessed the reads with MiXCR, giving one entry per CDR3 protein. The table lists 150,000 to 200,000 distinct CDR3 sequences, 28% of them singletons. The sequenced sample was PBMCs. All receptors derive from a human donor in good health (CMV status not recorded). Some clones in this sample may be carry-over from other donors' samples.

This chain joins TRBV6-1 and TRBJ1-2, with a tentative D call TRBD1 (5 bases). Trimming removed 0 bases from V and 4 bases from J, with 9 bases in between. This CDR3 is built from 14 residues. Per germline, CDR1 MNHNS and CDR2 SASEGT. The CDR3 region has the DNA TGTGCCAGCAGTGAAGCGGGACGACTCTATGGCTACACCTTC. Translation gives CASSEAGRLYGYTF.

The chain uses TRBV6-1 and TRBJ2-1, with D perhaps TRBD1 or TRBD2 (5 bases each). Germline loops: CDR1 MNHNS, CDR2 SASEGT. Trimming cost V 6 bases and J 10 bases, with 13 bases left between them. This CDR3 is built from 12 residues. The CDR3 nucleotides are TGTGCCAGCAGGAGGGACGTGGAGGAGCAGTTCTTC. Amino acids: CASRRDVEEQFF.

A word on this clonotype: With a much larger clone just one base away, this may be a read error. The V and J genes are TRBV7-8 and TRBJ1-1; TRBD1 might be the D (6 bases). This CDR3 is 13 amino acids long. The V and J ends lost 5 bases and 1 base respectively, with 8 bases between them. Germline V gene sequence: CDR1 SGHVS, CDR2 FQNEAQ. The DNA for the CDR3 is TGTGCCAGCAGCGTGGACAGGAACACTGAAGCTTTCTTT. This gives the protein CASSVDRNTEAFF.

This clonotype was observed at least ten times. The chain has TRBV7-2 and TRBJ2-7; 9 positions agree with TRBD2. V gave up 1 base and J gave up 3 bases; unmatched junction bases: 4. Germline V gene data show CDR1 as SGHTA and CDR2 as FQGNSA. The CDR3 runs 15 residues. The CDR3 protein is CASSLGLAGYYEQYF. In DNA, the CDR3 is TGTGCCAGCAGCTTAGGCCTAGCGGGGTACTACGAGCAGTACTTC.

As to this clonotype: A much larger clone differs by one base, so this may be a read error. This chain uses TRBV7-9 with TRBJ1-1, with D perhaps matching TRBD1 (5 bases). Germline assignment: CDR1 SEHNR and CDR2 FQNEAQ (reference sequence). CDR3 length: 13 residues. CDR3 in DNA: TGTGCCAGCACCACGGGGGGGGGAACTGAATCTTTCTTT. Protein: CASTTGGGTESFF. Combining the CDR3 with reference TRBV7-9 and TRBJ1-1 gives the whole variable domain DTGVSQNPRHKITKRGQNVTFRCDPISEHNRLYWYRQTLGQGPEFLTYFQNEAQLEKSRLLSDRFSAERPKGSFSTLEIQRTEQGDSAMYLCASTTGGGTESFFGQGTRLTVV.

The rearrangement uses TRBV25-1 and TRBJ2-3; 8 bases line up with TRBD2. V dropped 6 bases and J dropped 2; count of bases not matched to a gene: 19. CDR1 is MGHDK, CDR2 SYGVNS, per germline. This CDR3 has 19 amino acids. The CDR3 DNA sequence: TGTGCCAGCAGCCAACGTGAGGGACTAGAGGGTGGCCCCACAGATACGCAGTATTTT. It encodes CASSQREGLEGGPTDTQYF.

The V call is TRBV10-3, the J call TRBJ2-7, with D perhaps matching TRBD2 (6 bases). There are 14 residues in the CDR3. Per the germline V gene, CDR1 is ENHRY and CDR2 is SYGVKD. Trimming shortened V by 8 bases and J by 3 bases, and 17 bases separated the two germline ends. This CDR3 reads CAIAQDGGNYEQYF. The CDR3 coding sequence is TGTGCCATCGCTCAAGACGGCGGGAACTACGAGCAGTACTTC.

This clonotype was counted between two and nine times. CDR3 sequence: CASSPGQGSSPLHF. CDR3 nucleotides: TGTGCCAGCAGTCCAGGACAGGGAAGCTCACCCCTCCACTTT. The chain is built from TRBV25-1 and TRBJ1-6; 8 bases are shared with TRBD1. V trimming: 5 bases; J trimming: 10 bases; junction bases outside the gene matches: 7. The CDR3 sequence is 14 residues long. Germline V CDR1 and CDR2: MGHDK, SYGVNS.

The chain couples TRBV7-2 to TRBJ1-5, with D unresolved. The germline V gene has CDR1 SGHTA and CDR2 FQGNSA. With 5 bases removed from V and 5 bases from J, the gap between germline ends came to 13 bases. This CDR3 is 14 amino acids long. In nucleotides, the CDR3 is TGTGCCAGCAGCCCGCGCGGCCTCGATCAGCCCCAGCATTTT. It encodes CASSPRGLDQPQHF. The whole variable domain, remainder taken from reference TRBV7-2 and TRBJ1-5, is GAGVSQSPSNKVTEKGKDVELRCDPISGHTALYWYRQSLGQGLEFLIYFQGNSAPDKSGLPSDRFSAERTGGSVSTLTIQRTQQEDSAVYLCASSPRGLDQPQHFGDGTRLSIL.

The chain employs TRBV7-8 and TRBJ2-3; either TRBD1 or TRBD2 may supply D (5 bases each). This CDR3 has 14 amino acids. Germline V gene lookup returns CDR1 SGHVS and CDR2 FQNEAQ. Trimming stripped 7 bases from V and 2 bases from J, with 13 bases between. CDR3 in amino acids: CASKSSGTTDTQYF. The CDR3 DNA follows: TGTGCCAGCAAGAGCTCCGGGACCACAGATACGCAGTATTTT.

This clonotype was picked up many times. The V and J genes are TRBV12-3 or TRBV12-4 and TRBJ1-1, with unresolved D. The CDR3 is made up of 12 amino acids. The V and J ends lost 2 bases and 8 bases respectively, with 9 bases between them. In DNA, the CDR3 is TGTGCCAGCAGTTTAAGGAGGACCGAAGCTTTCTTT. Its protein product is CASSLRRTEAFF.

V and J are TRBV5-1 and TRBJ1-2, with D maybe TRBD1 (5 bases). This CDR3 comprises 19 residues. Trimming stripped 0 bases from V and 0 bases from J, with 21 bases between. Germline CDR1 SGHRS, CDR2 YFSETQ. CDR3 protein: CASSLDPGRPTSANYGYTF. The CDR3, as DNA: TGCGCCAGCAGCTTGGATCCGGGGCGCCCAACCTCCGCTAACTATGGCTACACCTTC.

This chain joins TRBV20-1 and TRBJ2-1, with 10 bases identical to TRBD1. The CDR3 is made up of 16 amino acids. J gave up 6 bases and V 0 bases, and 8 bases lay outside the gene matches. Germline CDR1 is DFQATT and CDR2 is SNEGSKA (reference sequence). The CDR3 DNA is TGCAGTGCTAGAGATCCCGGGACAGGGGTGGCCAATGAGCAGTTCTTC. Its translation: CSARDPGTGVANEQFF.

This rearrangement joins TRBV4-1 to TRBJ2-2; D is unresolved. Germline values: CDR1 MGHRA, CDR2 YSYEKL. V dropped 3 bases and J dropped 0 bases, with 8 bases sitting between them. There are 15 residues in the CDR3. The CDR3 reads CASSHASTNTGELFF. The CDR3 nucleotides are TGCGCCAGCAGCCACGCCTCGACGAACACCGGGGAGCTGTTTTTT.

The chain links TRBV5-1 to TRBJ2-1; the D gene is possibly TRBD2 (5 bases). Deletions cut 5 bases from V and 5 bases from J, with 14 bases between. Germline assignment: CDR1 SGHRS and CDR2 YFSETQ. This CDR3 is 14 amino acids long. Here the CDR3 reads CASSLGGGDNEQFF. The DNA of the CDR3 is TGCGCCAGCAGTCTCGGAGGTGGGGACAATGAGCAGTTCTTC.

For the CDR3, the DNA is TGTGCCAGTACAACCGAAGCTGAAGCTTTCTTT. It encodes CASTTEAEAFF. V and J are TRBV19 and TRBJ1-1; D remains ambiguous. CDR1 and CDR2 from the germline V gene are LNHDA and SQIVND (reference sequence). The V end was cut by 7 bases, the J end by 6 bases, with 9 bases between. This CDR3 has 11 amino acids. The full variable domain, rest sourced from reference TRBV19 and TRBJ1-1, is DGGITQSPKYLFRKEGQNVTLSCEQNLNHDAMYWYRQDPGQGLRLIYYSQIVNDFQKGDIAEGYSVSREKKESFPLTVTSAQKNPTAFYLCASTTEAEAFFGQGTRLTVV.

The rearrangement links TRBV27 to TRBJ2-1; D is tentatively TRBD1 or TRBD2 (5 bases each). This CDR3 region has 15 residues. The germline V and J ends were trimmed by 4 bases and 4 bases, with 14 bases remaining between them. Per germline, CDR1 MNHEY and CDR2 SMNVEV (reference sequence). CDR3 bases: TGTGCCAGCAGTTCCCCCGGGACCCTATACAATGAGCAGTTCTTC. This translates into CASSSPGTLYNEQFF.

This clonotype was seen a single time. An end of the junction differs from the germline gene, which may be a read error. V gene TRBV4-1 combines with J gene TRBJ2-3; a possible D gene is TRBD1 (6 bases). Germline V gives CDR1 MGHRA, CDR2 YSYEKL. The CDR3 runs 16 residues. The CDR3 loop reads CASSQGEFRDTDTHYF. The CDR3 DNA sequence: TGCGCCAGCAGCCAAGGAGAGTTTAGGGACACAGATACGCATTATTTT.

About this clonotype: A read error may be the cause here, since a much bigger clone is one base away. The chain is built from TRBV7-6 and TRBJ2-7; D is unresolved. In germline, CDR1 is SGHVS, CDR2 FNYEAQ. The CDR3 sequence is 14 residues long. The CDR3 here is CTSSPRVEAYEQYF. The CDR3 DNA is TGTACCAGCAGCCCTAGGGTGGAAGCCTACGAGCAGTACTTC.

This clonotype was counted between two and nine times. The CDR3 nucleotides read TGCAGCGGTAGGGGAAGGGGGACTGAAGCTTTCTTT. Protein: CSGRGRGTEAFF. The chain combines TRBV29-1 with TRBJ1-1, with D tentatively TRBD1 (6 bases). Germline V gene data show CDR1 as SQVTM and CDR2 as ANQGSEA. The CDR3 extends over 12 amino acids. V dropped 7 bases and J dropped 5 bases, with 14 bases sitting between them.

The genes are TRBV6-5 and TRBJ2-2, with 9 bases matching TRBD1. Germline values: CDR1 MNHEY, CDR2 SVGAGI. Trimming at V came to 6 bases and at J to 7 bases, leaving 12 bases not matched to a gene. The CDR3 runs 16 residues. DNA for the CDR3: TGTGCCAGCAGGAAATTCGGACAGGGGAAAATCGGGGAGCTGTTTTTT. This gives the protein CASRKFGQGKIGELFF.

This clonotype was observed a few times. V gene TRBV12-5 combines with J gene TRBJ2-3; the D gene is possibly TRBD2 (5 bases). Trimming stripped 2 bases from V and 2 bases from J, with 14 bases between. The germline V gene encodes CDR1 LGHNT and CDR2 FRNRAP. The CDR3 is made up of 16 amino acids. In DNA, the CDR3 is TGTGCTAGTGGTTTGACCCCGGGATTCAACACAGATACGCAGTATTTT. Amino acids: CASGLTPGFNTDTQYF. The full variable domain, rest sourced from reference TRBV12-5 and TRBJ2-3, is DARVTQTPRHKVTEMGQEVTMRCQPILGHNTVFWYRQTMMQGLELLAYFRNRAPLDDSGMPKDRFSAEMPDATLATLKIQPSEPRDSAVYFCASGLTPGFNTDTQYFGPGTRLTVL.

The CDR3 is CSVEDHIPGRYEQYF. CDR3 bases: TGCAGCGTTGAAGATCATATTCCGGGGCGGTACGAGCAGTACTTC. The V and J genes are TRBV29-1 and TRBJ2-7; possibly TRBD1 or TRBD2 for D (5 bases each). Germline values: CDR1 SQVTM, CDR2 ANQGSEA. The CDR3 extends over 15 amino acids. The germline V and J ends were trimmed by 0 bases and 4 bases, with 16 bases remaining between them.

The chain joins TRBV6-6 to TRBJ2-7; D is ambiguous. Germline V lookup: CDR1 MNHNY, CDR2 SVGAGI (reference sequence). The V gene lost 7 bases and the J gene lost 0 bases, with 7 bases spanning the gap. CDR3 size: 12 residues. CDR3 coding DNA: TGTGCCAGCAAATTTTCCTCCTACGAGCAGTACTTC. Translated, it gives CASKFSSYEQYF.

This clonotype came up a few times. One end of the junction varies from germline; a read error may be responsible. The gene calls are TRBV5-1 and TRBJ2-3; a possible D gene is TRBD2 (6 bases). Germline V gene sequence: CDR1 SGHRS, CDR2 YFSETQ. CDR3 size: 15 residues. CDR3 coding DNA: TGTGCCAGCAGCTTAAGAGGACTACCCACAGATACGCAGTATTTT. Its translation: CASSLRGLPTDTQYF.

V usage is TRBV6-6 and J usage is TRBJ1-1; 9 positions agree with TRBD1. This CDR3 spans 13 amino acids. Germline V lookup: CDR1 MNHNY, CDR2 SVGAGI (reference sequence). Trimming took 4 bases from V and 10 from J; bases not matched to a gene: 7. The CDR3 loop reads CASSSSGTGTAFF. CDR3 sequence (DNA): TGTGCCAGCAGTTCCTCCGGGACAGGGACAGCTTTCTTT.